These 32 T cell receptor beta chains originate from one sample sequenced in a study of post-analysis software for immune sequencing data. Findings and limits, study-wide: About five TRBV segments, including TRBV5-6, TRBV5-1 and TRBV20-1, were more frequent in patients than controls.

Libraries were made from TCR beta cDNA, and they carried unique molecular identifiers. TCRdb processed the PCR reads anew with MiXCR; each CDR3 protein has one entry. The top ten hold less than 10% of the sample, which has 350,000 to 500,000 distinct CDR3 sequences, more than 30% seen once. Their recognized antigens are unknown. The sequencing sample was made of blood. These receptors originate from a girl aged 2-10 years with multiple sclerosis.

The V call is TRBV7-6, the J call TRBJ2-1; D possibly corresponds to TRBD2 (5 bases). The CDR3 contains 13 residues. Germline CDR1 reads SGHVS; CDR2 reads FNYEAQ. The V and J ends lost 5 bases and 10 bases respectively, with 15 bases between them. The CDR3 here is CASSPLTSGEQFF. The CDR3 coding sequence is TGTGCCAGCAGCCCGCTTACGAGCGGAGAGCAGTTCTTC.

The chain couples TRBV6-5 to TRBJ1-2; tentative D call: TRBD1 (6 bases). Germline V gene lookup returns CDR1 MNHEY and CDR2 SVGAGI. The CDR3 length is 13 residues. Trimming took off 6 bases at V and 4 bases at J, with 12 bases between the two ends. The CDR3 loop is CASSEGQLYGYTF. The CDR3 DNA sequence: TGTGCCAGCAGCGAAGGACAGCTCTATGGCTACACCTTC.

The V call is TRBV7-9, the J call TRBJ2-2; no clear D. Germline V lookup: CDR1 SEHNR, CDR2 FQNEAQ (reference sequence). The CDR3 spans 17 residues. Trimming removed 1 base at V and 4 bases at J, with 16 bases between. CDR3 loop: CASSLGFNRLSTGELFF. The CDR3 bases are TGTGCCAGCAGCTTAGGCTTCAATCGACTTTCCACCGGGGAGCTGTTTTTT.

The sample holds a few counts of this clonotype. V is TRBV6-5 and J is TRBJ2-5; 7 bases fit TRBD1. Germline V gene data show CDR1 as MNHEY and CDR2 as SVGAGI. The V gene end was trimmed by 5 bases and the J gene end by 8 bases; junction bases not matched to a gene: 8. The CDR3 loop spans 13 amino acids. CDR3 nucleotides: TGTGCCAGCAGTAACAGGGGCTGGGGTACCCAGTACTTC. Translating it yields CASSNRGWGTQYF.

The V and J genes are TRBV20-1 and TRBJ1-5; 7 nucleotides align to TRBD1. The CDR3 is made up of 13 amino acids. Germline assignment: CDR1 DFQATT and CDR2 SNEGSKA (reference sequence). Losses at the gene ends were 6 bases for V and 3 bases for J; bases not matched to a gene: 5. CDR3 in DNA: TGCAGTGCGCCGGGACAGTACAATCAGCCCCAGCATTTT. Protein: CSAPGQYNQPQHF.

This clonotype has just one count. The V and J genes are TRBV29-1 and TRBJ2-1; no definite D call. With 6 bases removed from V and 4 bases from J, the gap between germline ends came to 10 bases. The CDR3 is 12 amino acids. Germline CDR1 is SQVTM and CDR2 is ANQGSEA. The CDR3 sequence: CSVRLRYNEQFF. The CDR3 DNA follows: TGCAGCGTACGACTTAGATACAATGAGCAGTTCTTC.

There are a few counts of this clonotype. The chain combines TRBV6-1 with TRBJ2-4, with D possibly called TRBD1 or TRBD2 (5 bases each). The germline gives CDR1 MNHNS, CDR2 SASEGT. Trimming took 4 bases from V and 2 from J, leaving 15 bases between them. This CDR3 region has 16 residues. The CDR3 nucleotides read TGTGCCAGCAGTGTGGGCCTCGGGGCCACCAAAAACATTCAGTACTTC. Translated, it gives CASSVGLGATKNIQYF.

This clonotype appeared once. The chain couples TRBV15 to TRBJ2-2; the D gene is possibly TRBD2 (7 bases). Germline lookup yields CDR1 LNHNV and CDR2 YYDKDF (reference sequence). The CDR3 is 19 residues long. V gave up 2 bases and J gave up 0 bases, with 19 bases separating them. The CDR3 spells CATSRRGASTQANTGELFF. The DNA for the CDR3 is TGTGCCACCAGCAGACGGGGGGCCTCCACACAAGCGAACACCGGGGAGCTGTTTTTT.

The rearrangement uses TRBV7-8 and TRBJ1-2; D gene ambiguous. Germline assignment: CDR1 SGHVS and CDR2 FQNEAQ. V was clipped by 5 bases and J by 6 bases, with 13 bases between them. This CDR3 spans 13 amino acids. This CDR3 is CASSTRHLDGYTF. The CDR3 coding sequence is TGTGCCAGCAGCACCCGTCACCTTGATGGCTACACCTTC.

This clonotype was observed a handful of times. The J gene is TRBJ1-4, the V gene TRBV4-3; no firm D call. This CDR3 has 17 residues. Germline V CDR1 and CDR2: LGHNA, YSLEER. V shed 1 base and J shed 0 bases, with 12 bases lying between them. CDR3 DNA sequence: TGCGCCAGCAGCCAAGCTTTCATTCCATCAACTAATGAAAAACTGTTTTTT. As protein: CASSQAFIPSTNEKLFF.

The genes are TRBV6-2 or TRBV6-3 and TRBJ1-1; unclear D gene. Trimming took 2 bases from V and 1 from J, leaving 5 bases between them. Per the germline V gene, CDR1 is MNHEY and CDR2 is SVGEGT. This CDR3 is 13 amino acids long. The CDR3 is CASSYMKNTEAFF. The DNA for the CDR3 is TGTGCCAGCAGTTACATGAAGAACACTGAAGCTTTCTTT.

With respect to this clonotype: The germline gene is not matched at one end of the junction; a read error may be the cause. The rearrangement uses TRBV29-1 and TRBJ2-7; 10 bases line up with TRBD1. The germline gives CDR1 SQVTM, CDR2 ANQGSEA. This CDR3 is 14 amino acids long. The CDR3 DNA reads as TGCGGCGTTCGGAGGACAGGGGGGACCTACGAGCAGTACTTC. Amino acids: CGVRRTGGTYEQYF.

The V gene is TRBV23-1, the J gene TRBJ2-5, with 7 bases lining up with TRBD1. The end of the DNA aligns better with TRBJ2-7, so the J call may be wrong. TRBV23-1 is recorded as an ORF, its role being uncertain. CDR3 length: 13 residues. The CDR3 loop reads CANLDRSSYEQYF. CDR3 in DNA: TGCGCCAACTTGGACAGGTCCTCCTACGAGCAGTACTTC.

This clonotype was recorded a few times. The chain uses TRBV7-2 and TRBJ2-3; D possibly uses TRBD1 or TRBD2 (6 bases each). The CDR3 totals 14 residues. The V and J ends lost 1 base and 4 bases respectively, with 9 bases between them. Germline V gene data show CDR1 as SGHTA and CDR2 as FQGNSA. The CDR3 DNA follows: TGTGCCAGCAGCTTAGGGGGGGCTTCAGATACGCAGTATTTT. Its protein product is CASSLGGASDTQYF.

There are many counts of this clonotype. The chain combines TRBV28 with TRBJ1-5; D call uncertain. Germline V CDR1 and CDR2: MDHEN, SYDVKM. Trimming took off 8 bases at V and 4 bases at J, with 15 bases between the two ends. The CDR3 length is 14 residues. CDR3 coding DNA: TGTGCCAGCCAATATCCCGGTGGTAATCAGCCCCAGCATTTT. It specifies CASQYPGGNQPQHF. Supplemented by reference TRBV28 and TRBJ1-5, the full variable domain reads DVKVTQSSRYLVKRTGEKVFLECVQDMDHENMFWYRQDPGLGLRLIYFSYDVKMKEKGDIPEGYSVSREKKERFSLILESASTNQTSMYLCASQYPGGNQPQHFGDGTRLSIL.

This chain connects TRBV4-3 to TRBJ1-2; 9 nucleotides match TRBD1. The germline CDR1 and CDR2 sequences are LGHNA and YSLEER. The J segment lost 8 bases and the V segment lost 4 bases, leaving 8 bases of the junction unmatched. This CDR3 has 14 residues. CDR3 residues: CASSLTGTGSGYTF. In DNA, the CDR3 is TGCGCCAGCAGCCTTACCGGGACAGGGAGCGGCTACACCTTC.

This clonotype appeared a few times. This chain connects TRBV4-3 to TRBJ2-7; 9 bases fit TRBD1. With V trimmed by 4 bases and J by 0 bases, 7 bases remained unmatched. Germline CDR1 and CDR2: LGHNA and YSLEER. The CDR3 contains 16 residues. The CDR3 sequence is CASSPFGQGSSYEQYF. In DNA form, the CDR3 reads TGCGCCAGCAGCCCTTTCGGACAGGGGTCCTCCTACGAGCAGTACTTC.

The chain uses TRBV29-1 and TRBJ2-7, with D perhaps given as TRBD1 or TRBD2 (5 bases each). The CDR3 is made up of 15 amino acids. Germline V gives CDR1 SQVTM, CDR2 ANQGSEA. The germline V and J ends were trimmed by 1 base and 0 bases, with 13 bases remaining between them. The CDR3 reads CSVEVGKGTSYEQYF. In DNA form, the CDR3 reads TGCAGCGTTGAAGTGGGAAAGGGGACCTCCTACGAGCAGTACTTC.

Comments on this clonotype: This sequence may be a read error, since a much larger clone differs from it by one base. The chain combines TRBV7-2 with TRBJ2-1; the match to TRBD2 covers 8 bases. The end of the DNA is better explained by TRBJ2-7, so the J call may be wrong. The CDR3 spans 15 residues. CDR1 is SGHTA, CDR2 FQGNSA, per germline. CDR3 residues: CASSPTSGTYNEQYF. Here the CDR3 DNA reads TGTGCCAGCAGCCCTACTAGCGGTACCTACAATGAGCAGTACTTC.

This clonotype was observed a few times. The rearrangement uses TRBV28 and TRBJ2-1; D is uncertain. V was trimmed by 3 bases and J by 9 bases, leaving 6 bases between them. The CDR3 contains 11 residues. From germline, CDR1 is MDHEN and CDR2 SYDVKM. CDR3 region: CASSFRTEQFF. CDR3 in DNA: TGTGCCAGCAGTTTCCGGACTGAGCAGTTCTTC.

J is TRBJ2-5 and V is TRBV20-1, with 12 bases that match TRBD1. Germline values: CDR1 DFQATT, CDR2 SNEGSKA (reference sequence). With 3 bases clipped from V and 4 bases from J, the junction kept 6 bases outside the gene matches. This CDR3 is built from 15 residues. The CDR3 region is CSASTGTGGLETQYF. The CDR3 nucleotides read TGCAGTGCTAGTACCGGGACAGGGGGCCTAGAGACCCAGTACTTC.

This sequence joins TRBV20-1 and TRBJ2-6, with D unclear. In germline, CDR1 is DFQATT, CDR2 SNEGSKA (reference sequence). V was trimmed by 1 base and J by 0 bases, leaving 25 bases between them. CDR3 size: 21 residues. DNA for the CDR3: TGCAGTGCTAGAGTTAACCCGATGACTCGTTCCGTTCTCTCTGGGGCCAACGTCCTGACTTTC. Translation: CSARVNPMTRSVLSGANVLTF.

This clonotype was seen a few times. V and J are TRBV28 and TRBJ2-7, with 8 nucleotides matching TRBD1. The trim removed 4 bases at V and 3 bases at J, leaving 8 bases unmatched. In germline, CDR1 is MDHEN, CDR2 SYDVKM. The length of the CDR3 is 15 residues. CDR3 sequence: CASSSPGTGLYEQYF. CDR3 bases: TGTGCCAGCAGTTCCCCCGGGACAGGACTCTACGAGCAGTACTTC.

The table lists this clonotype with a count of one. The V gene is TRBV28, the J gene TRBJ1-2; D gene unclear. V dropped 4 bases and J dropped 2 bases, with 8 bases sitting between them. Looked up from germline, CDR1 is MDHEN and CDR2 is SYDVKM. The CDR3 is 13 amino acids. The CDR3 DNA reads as TGTGCCAGCAGTTACCGCTTCAACTATGGCTACACCTTC. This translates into CASSYRFNYGYTF.

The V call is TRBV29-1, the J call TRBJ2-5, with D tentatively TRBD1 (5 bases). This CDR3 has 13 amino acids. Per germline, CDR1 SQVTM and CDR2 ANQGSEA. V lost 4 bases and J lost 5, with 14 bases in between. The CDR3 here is CSVVVAGMETQYF. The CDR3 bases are TGCAGCGTTGTAGTCGCAGGGATGGAGACCCAGTACTTC.

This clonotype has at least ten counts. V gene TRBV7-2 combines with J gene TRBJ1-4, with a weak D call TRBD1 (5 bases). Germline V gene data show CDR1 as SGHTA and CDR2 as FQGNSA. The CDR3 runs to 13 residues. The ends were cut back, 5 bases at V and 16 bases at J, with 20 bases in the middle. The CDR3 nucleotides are TGTGCCAGCAGCGTATCCGGGACGACGGAGCGGTTTTTT. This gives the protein CASSVSGTTERFF.

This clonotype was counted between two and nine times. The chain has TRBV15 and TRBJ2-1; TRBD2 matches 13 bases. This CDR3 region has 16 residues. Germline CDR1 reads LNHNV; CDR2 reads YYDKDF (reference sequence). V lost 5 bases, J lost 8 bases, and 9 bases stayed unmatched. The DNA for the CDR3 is TGTGCCACCAGCCGAGGACTAGCGGGAGTAATAGATGAGCAGTTCTTC. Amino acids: CATSRGLAGVIDEQFF.

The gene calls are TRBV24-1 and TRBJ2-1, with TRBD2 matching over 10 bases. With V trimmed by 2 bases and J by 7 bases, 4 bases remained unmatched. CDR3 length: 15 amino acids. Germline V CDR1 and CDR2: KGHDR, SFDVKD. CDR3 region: CATSDYSGGYNEQFF. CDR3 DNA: TGTGCCACCAGTGATTATAGCGGGGGGTATAATGAGCAGTTCTTC.

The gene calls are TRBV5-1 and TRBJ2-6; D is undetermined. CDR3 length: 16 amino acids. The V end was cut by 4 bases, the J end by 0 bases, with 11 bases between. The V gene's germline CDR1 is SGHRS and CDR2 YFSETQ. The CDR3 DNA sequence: TGCGCCAGCAGCCCAAGCCCAGGCTCTGGGGCCAACGTCCTGACTTTC. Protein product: CASSPSPGSGANVLTF.

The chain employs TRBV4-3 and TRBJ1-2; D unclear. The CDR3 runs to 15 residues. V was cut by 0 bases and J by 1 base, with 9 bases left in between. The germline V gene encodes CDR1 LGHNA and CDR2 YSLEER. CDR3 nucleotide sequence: TGCGCCAGCAGCCAAGATAGGGATTTTAACTATGGCTACACCTTC. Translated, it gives CASSQDRDFNYGYTF.

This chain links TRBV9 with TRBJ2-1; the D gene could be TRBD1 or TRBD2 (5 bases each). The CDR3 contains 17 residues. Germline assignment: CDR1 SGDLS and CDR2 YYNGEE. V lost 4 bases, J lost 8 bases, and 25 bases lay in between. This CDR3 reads CASSLTPGTLRVDEQFF. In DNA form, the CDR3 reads TGTGCCAGCAGCTTAACCCCCGGGACCCTGAGAGTCGATGAGCAGTTCTTC.

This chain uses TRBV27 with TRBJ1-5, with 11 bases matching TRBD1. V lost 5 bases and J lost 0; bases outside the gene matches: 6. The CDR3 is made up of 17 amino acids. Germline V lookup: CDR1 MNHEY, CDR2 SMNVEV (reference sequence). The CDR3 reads CASSKTGQGVSNQPQHF. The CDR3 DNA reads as TGTGCCAGCAGTAAAACGGGACAGGGGGTTAGCAATCAGCCCCAGCATTTT.